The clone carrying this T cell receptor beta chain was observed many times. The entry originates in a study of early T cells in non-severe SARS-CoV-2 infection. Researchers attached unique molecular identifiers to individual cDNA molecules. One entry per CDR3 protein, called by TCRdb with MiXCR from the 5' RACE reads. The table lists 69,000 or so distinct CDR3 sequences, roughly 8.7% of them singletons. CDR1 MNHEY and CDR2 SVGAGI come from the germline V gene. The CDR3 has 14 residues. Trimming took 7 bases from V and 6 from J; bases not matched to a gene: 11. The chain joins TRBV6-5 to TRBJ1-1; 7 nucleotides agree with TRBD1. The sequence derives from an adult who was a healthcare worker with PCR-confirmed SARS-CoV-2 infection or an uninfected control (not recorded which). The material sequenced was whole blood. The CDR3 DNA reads TGTGCCAGCACTAACACCGACAGGGAACCTGAAGCTTTCTTT. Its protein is CASTNTDREPEAFF.